The 19 T cell receptor beta chains in this list originate from one sample, sequenced in a study of post-analysis software for immune sequencing data. Presence of unique molecular identifiers characterized the TCR beta cDNA libraries. One entry per CDR3 protein, called by TCRdb with MiXCR from the PCR reads. The sample has about 770,000 distinct CDR3 sequences; about half are singletons. Study conclusions and caveats: TRBV segments more frequent in patients than in controls numbered several and included TRBV5-6, TRBV5-1 and TRBV20-1.

The antigens for these receptors are not known. Sequencing was done on a sample of blood. The receptors here all came from a girl aged 5 to 17 with multiple sclerosis.

About this clonotype itself: At one end the junction does not follow the germline gene, possibly because of a read error. The V and J genes are TRBV9 and TRBJ1-1; D gene uncertain. CDR1 is SGDLS and CDR2 is YYNGEE in the germline V gene. This CDR3 is 13 amino acids long. The CDR3 coding sequence is TGTGTCAGCAGCGTAGCTGCGGGGACTGAAGCTTTCTTT. Its translation is CVSSVAAGTEAFF.

This sequence joins TRBV7-2 and TRBJ2-1, with a weak D call TRBD2 (5 bases). V gave up 6 bases and J gave up 7 bases, with 19 bases separating them. Germline V gene sequence: CDR1 SGHTA, CDR2 FQGNSA. The CDR3 sequence is 15 residues long. The CDR3 reads CASRASGGSLNEQFF. CDR3 DNA sequence: TGTGCCAGCAGGGCCTCTGGTGGGAGTTTGAATGAGCAGTTCTTC.

The chain is built from TRBV6-6 and TRBJ1-6; D gene unclear. Trimming removed 6 bases from V and 8 bases from J, with 11 bases in between. The CDR3 is 13 residues long. Germline assignment: CDR1 MNHNY and CDR2 SVGAGI (reference sequence). The DNA of the CDR3 is TGTGCCAGCAGGCCCCGGCGCGATTCACCCCTCCACTTT. This translates into CASRPRRDSPLHF.

This clonotype appeared a few times. The V call is TRBV7-9, the J call TRBJ2-3; unclear D gene. The CDR3 has 15 amino acids. Germline assignment: CDR1 SEHNR and CDR2 FQNEAQ (reference sequence). Trimming took off 3 bases at V and 0 bases at J, with 10 bases between the two ends. In DNA, the CDR3 is TGTGCCAGCAGCTTTCGAGGCCGAAGCACAGATACGCAGTATTTT. It yields the protein CASSFRGRSTDTQYF.

The chain has TRBV24-1 and TRBJ2-3; 8 bases are shared with TRBD2. V gave up 1 base and J gave up 10 bases; unmatched junction bases: 6. This CDR3 is 14 amino acids long. The germline V gene encodes CDR1 KGHDR and CDR2 SFDVKD. In DNA form, the CDR3 reads TGTGCCACCAGTGATTTCCGCGGGAGGAGTGCGCAGTATTTT. This translates into CATSDFRGRSAQYF.

CDR3 in amino acids: CASSAGATGDRPQHF. The CDR3 bases are TGTGCCAGCAGCGCGGGTGCCACAGGGGACCGGCCCCAGCATTTT. The chain recombines TRBV9 with TRBJ1-5, with TRBD1 matching 7 bases. V lost 3 bases to trimming and J lost 9 bases; unmatched junction nucleotides: 12. CDR1 and CDR2 from the germline V gene are SGDLS and YYNGEE. The CDR3 is 15 amino acids.

This sequence joins TRBV6-5 and TRBJ2-1, with D perhaps matching TRBD1 (5 bases). CDR1 and CDR2 from the germline V gene are MNHEY and SVGAGI. CDR3 size: 15 residues. Trimming left V 4 bases short and J 7 bases short, with 17 bases between. The DNA of the CDR3 is TGTGCCAGCAGTTCGACAGTCGAGGAGTATAATGAGCAGTTCTTC. Its protein is CASSSTVEEYNEQFF.

This clonotype was detected a few times. This chain uses TRBV29-1 with TRBJ2-1, with no clear D. The germline V gene encodes CDR1 SQVTM and CDR2 ANQGSEA. V shed 6 bases and J shed 4 bases, with 4 bases lying between them. CDR3 length equals 10 residues. This chain's CDR3 is CSVRYNEQFF. The CDR3 nucleotides read TGCAGCGTACGATACAATGAGCAGTTCTTC.

This clonotype has a handful of counts. Germline and junction disagree at one end, which may indicate a read error. V gene TRBV7-2 combines with J gene TRBJ2-3, with a possible D match to TRBD2 (6 bases). The V gene's germline CDR1 is SGHTA and CDR2 FQGNSA. The CDR3 runs to 15 residues. DNA of the CDR3: TGCGCCAGCAGCTTAGACGGGAGTATGCAAGATACGCAGTATTTT. Protein product: CASSLDGSMQDTQYF. Variable domain in full (rest from reference TRBV7-2 and TRBJ2-3): GAGVSQSPSNKVTEKGKDVELRCDPISGHTALYWYRQSLGQGLEFLIYFQGNSAPDKSGLPSDRFSAERTGGSVSTLTIQRTQQEDSAVYLCASSLDGSMQDTQYFGPGTRLTVL.

On this clonotype itself: One end of the junction fails to match germline, which may point to a read error. This rearrangement joins TRBV11-2 to TRBJ2-7; D is unclear. The CDR3 runs 14 residues. Germline loops: CDR1 SGHAT, CDR2 FQNNGV. The CDR3 here is CARSPTLDSYEQYF. The CDR3 bases are TGTGCCCGCAGCCCAACCCTTGATTCCTACGAGCAGTACTTC.

This clonotype was counted a few times. This chain connects TRBV6-5 to TRBJ1-2; D is undetermined. CDR1 is MNHEY, CDR2 SVGAGI, per germline. V gave up 7 bases and J gave up 1 base, with 10 bases separating them. CDR3 length: 13 amino acids. CDR3 loop: CASTTDLNYGYTF. DNA for the CDR3: TGTGCCAGCACCACGGATCTTAACTATGGCTACACCTTC.

This chain uses TRBV6-6 with TRBJ1-2, with D maybe TRBD1 (5 bases). Trimming stripped 6 bases from V and 2 bases from J, with 10 bases between. The germline CDR1 and CDR2 sequences are MNHNY and SVGAGI (reference sequence). CDR3 size: 13 residues. The CDR3 DNA follows: TGTGCCAGCAGAACAGGATACAACTATGGCTACACCTTC. Amino acids: CASRTGYNYGYTF.

The gene calls are TRBV2 and TRBJ2-7; D unclear. The CDR3 has 17 amino acids. Germline CDR1 is SNHLY and CDR2 is FYNNEI. V lost 3 bases and J lost 0, with 18 bases in between. In DNA, the CDR3 is TGTGCCAGCAGTGAGGCGCGAATTTCCGTAGGCTCCTACGAGCAGTACTTC. It codes for CASSEARISVGSYEQYF.

This rearrangement joins TRBV20-1 to TRBJ2-7; D unclear. The CDR3 runs to 11 residues. CDR1 DFQATT and CDR2 SNEGSKA come from the germline V gene (reference sequence). The V and J ends lost 7 bases and 3 bases respectively, with 10 bases between them. CDR3 DNA sequence: TGCAGTGGGGCCCTCGGCTACGAGCAGTACTTC. Protein: CSGALGYEQYF.

A few counts support this clonotype. V usage is TRBV29-1 and J usage is TRBJ2-3; D is perhaps TRBD1 (5 bases). The CDR3 consists of 13 residues. The germline V gene has CDR1 SQVTM and CDR2 ANQGSEA. V lost 7 bases and J lost 4, with 15 bases in between. CDR3 nucleotides: TGCAGCGCCCCCAGCAGGGATCCAGATACGCAGTATTTT. This encodes CSAPSRDPDTQYF.

The chain uses TRBV29-1 and TRBJ2-7; 7 bases fit TRBD1. The J call may be mistaken, given a closer DNA end match to TRBJ2-5. From germline, CDR1 is SQVTM and CDR2 ANQGSEA. This CDR3 is built from 19 residues. The CDR3 region has the DNA TGCAGCGTTGAAGGCCTAAGGGGGCATTCCCCCGACCCTTTGGAGACCCAGTACTTC. Protein: CSVEGLRGHSPDPLETQYF.

The gene calls are TRBV4-3 and TRBJ2-4; TRBD2 is a possible D gene (5 bases). The DNA matches TRBJ2-7 better at its end, which makes the J call doubtful. Germline-derived CDR1 and CDR2 are LGHNA and YSLEER. This CDR3 comprises 15 residues. The CDR3 region is CASSQRTSSKGEQYF. In DNA form, the CDR3 reads TGCGCCAGCAGCCAACGAACTAGTTCCAAGGGCGAGCAGTACTTC.

V gene TRBV7-2 combines with J gene TRBJ2-7, with TRBD2 matching over 11 bases. The CDR3 runs to 16 residues. Trimming removed 6 bases from V and 4 bases from J; junction bases left unmatched: 11. Germline CDR1 reads SGHTA; CDR2 reads FQGNSA. The chain's CDR3 is CASRRETGLADYEQYF. DNA of the CDR3: TGTGCCAGCAGGAGAGAGACGGGACTAGCGGATTACGAGCAGTACTTC.

The gene calls are TRBV12-3 or TRBV12-4 and TRBJ1-4; D is uncertain. Judging by the DNA end, TRBJ2-2 fits better; the J call may be wrong. The CDR3 sequence is 12 residues long. DNA for the CDR3: TGTGCCAGCAGTCCCCCCAACGGGGAGCTGTTTTTT. Its translation: CASSPPNGELFF.